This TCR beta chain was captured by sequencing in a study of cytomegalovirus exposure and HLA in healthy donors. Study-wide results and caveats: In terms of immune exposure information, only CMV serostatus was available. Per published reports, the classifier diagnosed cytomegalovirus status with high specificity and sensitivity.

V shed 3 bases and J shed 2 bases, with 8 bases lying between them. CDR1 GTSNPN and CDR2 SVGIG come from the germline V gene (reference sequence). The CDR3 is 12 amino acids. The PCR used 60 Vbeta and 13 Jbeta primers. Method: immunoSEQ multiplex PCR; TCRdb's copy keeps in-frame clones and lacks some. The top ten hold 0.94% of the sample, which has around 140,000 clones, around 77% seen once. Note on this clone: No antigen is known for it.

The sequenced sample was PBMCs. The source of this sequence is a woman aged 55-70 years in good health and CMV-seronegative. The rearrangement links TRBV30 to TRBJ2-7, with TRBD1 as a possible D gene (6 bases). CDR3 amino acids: CAWRKGAYEQYF. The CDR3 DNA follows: TGTGCCTGGAGGAAGGGGGCCTACGAGCAGTACTTC.